The rows below give T cell receptor beta chains drawn from one sample of a study of response to subunit inactivated influenza vaccine. TCRdb analysed the RT-PCR reads with MiXCR anew, one entry per CDR3 protein. Of almost 600,000 distinct CDR3 sequences detected, about 14% appear once; the ten largest clones hold around 10%. Source: PBMCs from blood, taken 11 to 12 days after vaccination. The receptors here all came from a man aged 50 to 59 who received an inactivated influenza vaccine. Both conserved end residues are part of each CDR3. D genes are given only for firm matches. Clone size is not always given. Where it is, it says once, few, many or a class for expanded clones.

clone size,D gene,V gene,J gene,CDR3 DNA,CDR3 protein
few,-,TRBV24-1,TRBJ1-2,TGTGCCACCAGTGGAGGGGTCGGCTACACCTTC,CATSGGVGYTF
many,-,TRBV11-3,TRBJ2-1,TGTGCCAGCAGCTTAGAATCACCTGGATACAATGAGCAGTTCTTC,CASSLESPGYNEQFF
-,TRBD2,TRBV20-1,TRBJ2-7,TGCAGTGCTAGAATCGGGGGGAACGGGTTCGGGAACGAGCAGTACTTC,CSARIGGNGFGNEQYF
many,-,TRBV12-3/TRBV12-4,TRBJ1-3,TGTGCCAGCAGAAACAGGGACCACGGAAACACCATATATTTT,CASRNRDHGNTIYF
few,-,TRBV4-3,TRBJ2-1,TGCGCCAGCAGCCATTTGGACAATGAGCAGTTCTTC,CASSHLDNEQFF
many,-,TRBV15,TRBJ1-1,TGTGCCACCAGCAGTATGAACACTGAAGCTTTCTTT,CATSSMNTEAFF
-,-,TRBV4-1,TRBJ1-1,TGCGCCAGCAGCCAAGAGAAAGGGCGAGCTTTCTTT,CASSQEKGRAFF
few,TRBD2,TRBV28,TRBJ2-7,TGTGCCAGCAGTCCTAGCGGTGCGAACTCCTACGAGCAGTACTTC,CASSPSGANSYEQYF
few,-,TRBV21-1,TRBJ2-4,TGTGCCAGCAGCAACGTACTAGCGGGAGGGCCGGCCAAAAACATTCAGTACTTC,CASSNVLAGGPAKNIQYF
many,-,TRBV10-2,TRBJ2-7,TGCGCCAGCACCGAGCTATACTCCTACGAGCAGTACTTC,CASTELYSYEQYF
-,TRBD1,TRBV27,TRBJ1-4,TGTGCCAGCAGGACCAACTCAGGGGGAGGTCTTGAAAAACTGTTTTTT,CASRTNSGGGLEKLFF